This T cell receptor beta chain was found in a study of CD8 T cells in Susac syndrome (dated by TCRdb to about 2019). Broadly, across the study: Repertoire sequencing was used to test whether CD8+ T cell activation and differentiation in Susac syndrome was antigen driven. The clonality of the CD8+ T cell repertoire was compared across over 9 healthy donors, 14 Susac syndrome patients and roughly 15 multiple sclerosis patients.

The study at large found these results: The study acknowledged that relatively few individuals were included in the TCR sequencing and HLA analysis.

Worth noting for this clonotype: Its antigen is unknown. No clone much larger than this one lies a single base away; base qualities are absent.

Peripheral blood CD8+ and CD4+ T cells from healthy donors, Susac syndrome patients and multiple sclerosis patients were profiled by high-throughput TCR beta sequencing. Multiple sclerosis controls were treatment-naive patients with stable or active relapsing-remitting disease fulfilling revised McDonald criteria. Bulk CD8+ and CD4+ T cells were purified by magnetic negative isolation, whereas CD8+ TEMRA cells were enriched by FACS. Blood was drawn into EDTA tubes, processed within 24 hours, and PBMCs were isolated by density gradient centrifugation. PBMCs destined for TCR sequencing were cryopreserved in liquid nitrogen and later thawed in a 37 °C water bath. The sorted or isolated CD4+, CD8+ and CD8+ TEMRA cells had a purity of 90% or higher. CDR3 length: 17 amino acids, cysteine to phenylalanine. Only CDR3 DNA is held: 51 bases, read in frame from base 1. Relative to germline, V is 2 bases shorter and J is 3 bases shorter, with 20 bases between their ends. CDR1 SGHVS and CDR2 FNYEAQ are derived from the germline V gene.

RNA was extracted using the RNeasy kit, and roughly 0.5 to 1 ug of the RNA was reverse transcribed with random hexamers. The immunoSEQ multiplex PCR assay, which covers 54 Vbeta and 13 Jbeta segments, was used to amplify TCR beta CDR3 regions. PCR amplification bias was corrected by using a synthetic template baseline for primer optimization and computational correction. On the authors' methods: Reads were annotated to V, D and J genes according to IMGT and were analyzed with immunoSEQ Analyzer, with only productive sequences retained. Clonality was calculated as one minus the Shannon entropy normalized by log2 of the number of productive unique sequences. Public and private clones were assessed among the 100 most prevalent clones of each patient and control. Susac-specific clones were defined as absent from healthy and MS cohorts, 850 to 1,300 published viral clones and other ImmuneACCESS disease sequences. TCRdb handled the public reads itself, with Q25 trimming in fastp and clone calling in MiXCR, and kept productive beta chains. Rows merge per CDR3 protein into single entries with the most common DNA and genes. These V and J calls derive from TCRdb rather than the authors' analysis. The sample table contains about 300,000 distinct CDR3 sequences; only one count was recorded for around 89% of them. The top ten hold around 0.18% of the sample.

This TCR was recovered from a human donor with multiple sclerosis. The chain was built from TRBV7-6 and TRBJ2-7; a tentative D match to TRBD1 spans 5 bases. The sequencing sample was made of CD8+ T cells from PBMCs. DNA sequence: TGTGCCAGCAGCTTAAAGATAGGGGTAGAGGATTTCTACGAGCAGTACTTC. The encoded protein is CASSLKIGVEDFYEQYF.